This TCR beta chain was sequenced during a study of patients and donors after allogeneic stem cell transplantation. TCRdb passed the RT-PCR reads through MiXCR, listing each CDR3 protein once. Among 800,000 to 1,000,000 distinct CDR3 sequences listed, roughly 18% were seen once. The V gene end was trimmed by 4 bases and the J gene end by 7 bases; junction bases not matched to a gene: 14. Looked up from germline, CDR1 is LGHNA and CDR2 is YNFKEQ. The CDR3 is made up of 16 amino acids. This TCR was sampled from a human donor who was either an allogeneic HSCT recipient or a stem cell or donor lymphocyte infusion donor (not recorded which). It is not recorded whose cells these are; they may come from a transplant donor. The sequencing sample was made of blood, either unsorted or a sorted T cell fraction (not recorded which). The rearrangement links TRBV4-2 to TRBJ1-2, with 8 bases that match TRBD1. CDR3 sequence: CASSLLSSQGGSGYTF. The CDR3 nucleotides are TGTGCCAGCAGCCTCCTAAGCTCACAGGGGGGAAGTGGCTACACCTTC.